Included here is one T cell receptor (beta chain) sequence, with context. With a J-beta primer mix and a sample-barcoded 5' primer, a second PCR ran about 7 to 11 cycles. A template-switch adaptor containing 12 random nucleotides labeled each cDNA molecule. TCRdb recomputed calls from the 5' RACE reads with MiXCR, one row per CDR3 protein. There are about 900,000 distinct CDR3 sequences in the sample; around 48% occur only once, and 10% to 15% lies in the top ten. The CDR3 extends over 16 amino acids. V was pared by 3 bases and J by 0 bases, with 14 bases between. Germline-derived CDR1 and CDR2 are SGHNT and YENEEA. The data derive from a study of blood T cells in healthy people across ages.

V and J are TRBV11-3 and TRBJ2-5; D is perhaps TRBD1 (6 bases). The sequencing sample was made of blood. This receptor was taken from a man aged 25 to 40 in good health. The CDR3 DNA is TGTGCCAGCAGCTTCAGGGGCCGGGACGACCAAGAGACCCAGTACTTC. Its protein is CASSFRGRDDQETQYF.